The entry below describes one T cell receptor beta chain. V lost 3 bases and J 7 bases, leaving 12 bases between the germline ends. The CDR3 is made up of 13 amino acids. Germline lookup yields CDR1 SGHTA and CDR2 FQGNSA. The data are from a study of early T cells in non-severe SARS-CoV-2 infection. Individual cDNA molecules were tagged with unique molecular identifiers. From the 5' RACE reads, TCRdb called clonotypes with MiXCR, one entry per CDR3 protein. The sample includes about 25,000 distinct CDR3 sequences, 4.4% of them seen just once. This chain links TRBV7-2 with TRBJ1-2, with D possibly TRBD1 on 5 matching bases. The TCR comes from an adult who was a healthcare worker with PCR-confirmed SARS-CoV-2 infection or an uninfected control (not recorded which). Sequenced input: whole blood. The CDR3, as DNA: TGTGCCAGCAGCTTGCTAGGGGACTTTGGCTACACCTTC. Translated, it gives CASSLLGDFGYTF. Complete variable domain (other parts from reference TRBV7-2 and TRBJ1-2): GAGVSQSPSNKVTEKGKDVELRCDPISGHTALYWYRQSLGQGLEFLIYFQGNSAPDKSGLPSDRFSAERTGGSVSTLTIQRTQQEDSAVYLCASSLLGDFGYTFGSGTRLTVV.